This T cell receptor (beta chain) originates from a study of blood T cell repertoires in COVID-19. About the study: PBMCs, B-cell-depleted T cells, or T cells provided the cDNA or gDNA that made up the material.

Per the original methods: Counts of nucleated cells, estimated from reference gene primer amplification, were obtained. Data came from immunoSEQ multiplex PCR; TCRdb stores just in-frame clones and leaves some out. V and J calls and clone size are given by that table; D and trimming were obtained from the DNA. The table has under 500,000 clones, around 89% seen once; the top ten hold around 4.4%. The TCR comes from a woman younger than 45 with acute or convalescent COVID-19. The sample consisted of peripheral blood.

For the CDR3, the DNA is TGTGCAAGTCGCTTAGTTAGTAGGGTTGGGACAGCCTCGAGACCTAACTATGGCTACACCTTC. This codes for CASRLVSRVGTASRPNYGYTF. This chain connects TRBV12-2 to TRBJ1-2; TRBD1, the table's D call, lacks a check against the DNA. TRBV12-2 constitutes a pseudogene. The CDR3 spans 21 residues.